These T cell receptor beta chains were read from a single sample in a study of blood T cell repertoires in COVID-19. Sequenced by immunoSEQ multiplex PCR; TCRdb stores in-frame clones only, minus some. The data show under 250,000 clones, about nine tenths seen once. Sequences were obtained from peripheral blood. The receptors were gathered from a man aged 60-69 years who had recovered from COVID-19. CDR3s include the opening cysteine and the closing phenylalanine or tryptophan. D genes are given only for firm matches. Only part of the rows carry a size: once, few, many, or a class if the clone is expanded.

size,D,V,CDR3
many,NA,TRBV5-4,CASSSFSGSPYEQYF
NA,NA,TRBV18,CASSPGQSSYEQYF
NA,NA,TRBV5-1,CASSPGLSGSGANVLTF
NA,TRBD1,TRBV18,CASSPRQGFAGELFF
NA,TRBD1,TRBV5-5,CASSPPRGTGSTYGYTF
NA,NA,TRBV7-2,CASSFSRGETQYF
NA,NA,TRBV4-1,CASSPSTSGFREQFF
NA,NA,TRBV7-3,CASSLSGPQLNTEAFF
NA,TRBD1,TRBV14,CASSQALRTGGAGGYTF
NA,NA,TRBV9,CASSVAPNRGNQANYGYTF
NA,NA,TRBV7-2,CASSLDPGWTEAFF
NA,TRBD2,TRBV7-3,CASSLRSGGPYEQYF
NA,NA,TRBV7-9,CASSLGSGTEAFF
once,TRBD1,TRBV12-3/TRBV12-4,CASRQGRTDTQYF
NA,NA,TRBV28,CASTISHEKLFF
NA,NA,TRBV7-2,CASSLYGETQYF
NA,NA,TRBV5-1,CASSLDRANYGYTF
NA,TRBD2,TRBV9,CASSGAGGVEQYF
NA,TRBD2,TRBV7-2,CASSPETSWSGEQFF
NA,NA,TRBV12-3/TRBV12-4,CASSLTSNTEAFF
NA,TRBD1,TRBV16,CASSHSGTGRQPQHF
NA,NA,TRBV28,CASSLANEQFF
NA,NA,TRBV5-1,CASSLPVEQFF
NA,NA,TRBV5-8,CASSLAQGGQPQHF
NA,TRBD2,TRBV6-1,CASSAGTSGKSSYNEQFF
NA,NA,TRBV27,CASSLWGVGGYTF
NA,NA,TRBV9,CASSAHGGNTEAFF
once,TRBD2,TRBV7-9,CASSRGRGGGDTQYF
many,NA,TRBV5-4,CASSLDFGAPITEAFF
NA,TRBD2,TRBV6-5,CASSFRAGGPQTQYF
NA,TRBD2,TRBV7-6,CASSLALAGATDTQYF
NA,TRBD2,TRBV9,CASSVTPGLAENEQFF
NA,TRBD1,TRBV5-1,CASKGARSATQYF
NA,NA,TRBV5-1,CASSPRTGGNTEAFF
NA,NA,TRBV4-2,CAARGVTNTGELFF
NA,TRBD2,TRBV7-9,CATGGDYSTDTQYF
NA,TRBD1,TRBV9,CASSYSGTGLNEKLFF
NA,NA,TRBV7-8,CASTDFFRDSPLHF
NA,NA,TRBV6-2/TRBV6-3,CASSRSGRTSTDTQYF
NA,NA,TRBV9,CASSVGERSYTYGYTF
NA,NA,TRBV19,CASSINRDRSYEQYF
NA,TRBD2,TRBV19,CASSARTSGNTDTQYF
NA,TRBD1,TRBV2,CASKPETGGFHEQYF
NA,TRBD2,TRBV24-1,CATSALAGSQFF